One and the same sample provided the 27 T cell receptor beta chains below, sequenced in a study of cytomegalovirus exposure and HLA in healthy donors. In the PCR, 60 Vbeta and 13 Jbeta primers were used. Profiled with immunoSEQ multiplex PCR; TCRdb holds only in-frame clones, not every one. The sample has fewer than 150,000 clones; about 80% are singletons. Material for sequencing was PBMCs. These receptors were obtained from a man aged 18 to 29 in good health and CMV-seronegative.

The chain uses TRBV30 and TRBJ1-3, with D perhaps matching TRBD1 (6 bases). Per germline, CDR1 GTSNPN and CDR2 SVGIG (reference sequence). The V gene lost 2 bases and the J gene lost 2 bases, with 25 bases spanning the gap. The CDR3 contains 19 residues. The CDR3 spells CAWSPRSWGGAKTGNTIYF. For the CDR3, the DNA is TGTGCCTGGAGTCCCAGGTCATGGGGGGGCGCTAAGACTGGAAACACCATATATTTT.

The J gene is TRBJ1-5, the V gene TRBV19; 7 bases align to TRBD1. The CDR3 covers 15 residues. Germline CDR1 and CDR2: LNHDA and SQIVND (reference sequence). V gave up 3 bases and J gave up 2 bases; unmatched junction bases: 4. CDR3 sequence reads: CASSILQGGNQPQHF. The CDR3 region has the DNA TGTGCCAGTAGTATTCTGCAGGGGGGCAATCAGCCCCAGCATTTT.

The chain recombines TRBV5-4 with TRBJ1-2; the match to TRBD1 covers 8 bases. V gave up 7 bases and J gave up 5 bases; unmatched junction bases: 7. The germline V gene has CDR1 SGHNT and CDR2 YYREEE (reference sequence). This CDR3 has 13 amino acids. The CDR3 nucleotides are TGTGCCAGCGAGAACGACAGGGGTTATGGCTACACCTTC. Encoded protein: CASENDRGYGYTF.

V and J are TRBV5-1 and TRBJ2-6, with 7 nucleotides matching TRBD1. Germline V CDR1 and CDR2: SGHRS, YFSETQ. After removal of 1 base from V and 0 bases from J, the junction contained 7 bases not matched to a gene. The CDR3 consists of 18 residues. The CDR3 nucleotides read TGCGCCAGCAGCTTGCGCACGGGACAGAGCTCTGGGGCCAACGTCCTGACTTTC. Translation: CASSLRTGQSSGANVLTF.

V usage is TRBV28 and J usage is TRBJ2-2, with 7 bases aligning to TRBD1. Germline CDR1 reads MDHEN; CDR2 reads SYDVKM. The CDR3 sequence is 18 residues long. V dropped 2 bases and J dropped 6; count of bases not matched to a gene: 15. CDR3 sequence (DNA): TGTGCCAGCAGTTTACATCAAATGGGACAGTCCGAACCCGGGGAGCTGTTTTTT. Translated, it gives CASSLHQMGQSEPGELFF.

This clone is a singleton in its sample. The chain couples TRBV6-6 to TRBJ2-7, with 7 positions matching TRBD1. Germline CDR1 reads MNHNY; CDR2 reads SVGAGI (reference sequence). This CDR3 has 12 amino acids. The V gene end was trimmed by 8 bases and the J gene end by 4 bases; junction bases not matched to a gene: 5. The CDR3 DNA follows: TGTGCCAGCCGGACAGGAAAATACGAGCAGTACTTC. Protein sequence: CASRTGKYEQYF.

This clone was recorded once. V gene TRBV5-6 combines with J gene TRBJ1-3; D is unresolved. The CDR3 consists of 15 residues. CDR1 is SGHDT, CDR2 YYEEEE, per germline. V lost 4 bases to trimming and J lost 0 bases, with 11 bases between them. The CDR3 bases are TGTGCCAGCAGCCGCGGACTGTCCTCTGGAAACACCATATATTTT. Residues: CASSRGLSSGNTIYF.

The chain has TRBV11-3 and TRBJ2-3, with D tentatively TRBD2 (5 bases). Germline V gene data show CDR1 as SGHNT and CDR2 as YENEEA. There are 13 residues in the CDR3. V gave up 5 bases and J gave up 6 bases, with 12 bases separating them. CDR3 protein: CASSLLREDTQYF. The CDR3 bases are TGTGCCAGCAGCCTCCTTAGGGAGGATACGCAGTATTTT. The full variable domain, with the rest looked up from reference TRBV11-3 and TRBJ2-3, is EAGVVQSPRYKIIEKKQPVAFWCNPISGHNTLYWYLQNLGQGPELLIRYENEEAVDDSQLPKDRFSAERLKGVDSTLKIQPAELGDSAVYLCASSLLREDTQYFGPGTRLTVL.

The genes are TRBV5-1 and TRBJ2-7; no firm D call. CDR3 length equals 16 residues. Looked up from germline, CDR1 is SGHRS and CDR2 is YFSETQ. The V end was cut by 0 bases, the J end by 4 bases, with 17 bases between. The CDR3: CASSLADAAASYEQYF. DNA for the CDR3: TGCGCCAGCAGCTTGGCCGATGCTGCGGCATCGTACGAGCAGTACTTC.

This clone showed up just a few times. The chain combines TRBV7-8 with TRBJ2-5, with a weak D call TRBD1 (6 bases). TRBJ2-7 matches the DNA end more closely, so the J call is doubtful. This CDR3 contains 15 residues. Looked up from germline, CDR1 is SGHVS and CDR2 is FQNEAQ. The CDR3 DNA reads as TGTGCCAGCAGCTCCGACGGGACACGACCCTACGAGCAGTACTTC. This sequence encodes CASSSDGTRPYEQYF.

The chain couples TRBV9 to TRBJ2-5; D gene unclear. V lost 0 bases to trimming and J lost 4 bases, with 7 bases between them. Germline CDR1 and CDR2: SGDLS and YYNGEE. The CDR3 contains 13 residues. CDR3 region: CASSVGPGETQYF. The CDR3 nucleotides read TGTGCCAGCAGCGTAGGGCCAGGAGAGACCCAGTACTTC.

V and J are TRBV4-1 and TRBJ2-5, with a tentative D call TRBD1 (6 bases). V was trimmed by 4 bases and J by 0 bases, leaving 12 bases between them. This CDR3 is 15 amino acids long. CDR1 MGHRA and CDR2 YSYEKL come from the germline V gene. This CDR3 is CASSRGTSYQETQYF. As DNA, the CDR3 is TGCGCCAGCAGCCGAGGGACATCATACCAAGAGACCCAGTACTTC.

This chain uses TRBV5-6 with TRBJ1-2; tentative D call: TRBD1 (6 bases). Trimming left V 6 bases short and J 5 bases short, with 17 bases between. Germline V gives CDR1 SGHDT, CDR2 YYEEEE. This CDR3 comprises 14 residues. CDR3 sequence (DNA): TGTGCCAGCATGGGGCTGGGTCAGGGGTATGGCTACACCTTC. Translation gives CASMGLGQGYGYTF.

This chain uses TRBV9 with TRBJ2-7; possibly TRBD2 for D (6 bases). The CDR3 covers 18 residues. V dropped 0 bases and J dropped 1 base, with 20 bases sitting between them. Germline lookup yields CDR1 SGDLS and CDR2 YYNGEE. CDR3 protein: CASSVGGWEAGASYEQYF. Written as DNA, the CDR3 is TGTGCCAGCAGCGTAGGAGGTTGGGAGGCAGGAGCGTCCTACGAGCAGTACTTC.

This chain uses TRBV5-1 with TRBJ2-1; 7 bases are a match to TRBD1. Trimming at V came to 4 bases and at J to 3 bases, leaving 4 bases not matched to a gene. This CDR3 is built from 14 residues. CDR1 is SGHRS and CDR2 is YFSETQ in the germline V gene. The DNA for the CDR3 is TGCGCCAGCAGCCCAGGACAGGACTACAATGAGCAGTTCTTC. Translated: CASSPGQDYNEQFF.

This clone has a single count. The chain recombines TRBV7-9 with TRBJ2-3, with D possibly being TRBD2 (5 bases). V dropped 0 bases and J dropped 6 bases, with 10 bases sitting between them. The CDR3 is made up of 14 amino acids. CDR1 is SEHNR and CDR2 is FQNEAQ in the germline V gene (reference sequence). CDR3 in DNA: TGTGCCAGCAGCTTAGCGGGAGCCCGGGATACGCAGTATTTT. Amino acids: CASSLAGARDTQYF.

V and J are TRBV27 and TRBJ2-1; 8 bases match TRBD2. With V trimmed by 6 bases and J by 4 bases, 8 bases remained unmatched. The CDR3 has 15 residues. Germline CDR1 MNHEY, CDR2 SMNVEV (reference sequence). Here the CDR3 reads CASRLGTRAYNEQFF. DNA for the CDR3: TGTGCCAGCAGGCTCGGGACTAGGGCTTACAATGAGCAGTTCTTC.

The chain joins TRBV7-2 to TRBJ2-1; 9 nucleotides line up with TRBD1. Germline lookup yields CDR1 SGHTA and CDR2 FQGNSA. The length of the CDR3 is 14 residues. With 4 bases clipped from V and 7 bases from J, the junction kept 5 bases outside the gene matches. Here the CDR3 DNA reads TGTGCCAGCAGCTCCGGACAGGGGTGGAATGAGCAGTTCTTC. Protein sequence: CASSSGQGWNEQFF.

This chain connects TRBV4-1 to TRBJ1-5; D is undetermined. The ends were cut back, 0 bases at V and 5 bases at J, with 14 bases in the middle. Germline CDR1 MGHRA, CDR2 YSYEKL. The CDR3 length is 16 residues. CDR3 sequence reads: CASSQDVRGSHQPQHF. The DNA of the CDR3 is TGCGCCAGCAGCCAAGATGTTCGGGGTTCTCATCAGCCCCAGCATTTT.

This clone has just a few counts. V and J are TRBV9 and TRBJ2-3; D is possibly TRBD2 (5 bases). V lost 4 bases and J lost 9, with 12 bases in between. Germline CDR1 is SGDLS and CDR2 is YYNGEE. This CDR3 is 12 amino acids long. CDR3 region: CASSPGWETQYF. The CDR3, as DNA: TGTGCCAGCAGCCCCGGTTGGGAGACGCAGTATTTT.

The rearrangement links TRBV6-4 to TRBJ2-2; 7 bases agree with TRBD2. Germline V lookup: CDR1 MRHNA, CDR2 SNTAGT. V gave up 3 bases and J gave up 6 bases; unmatched junction bases: 10. The CDR3 is 16 residues long. The CDR3 nucleotides read TGTGCCAGCAGTGAACAGATCACTAGCGCGGCCGGGGAGCTGTTTTTT. Translated: CASSEQITSAAGELFF.

J is TRBJ1-5 and V is TRBV19; 7 bases are a match to TRBD1. The CDR3 contains 14 residues. The germline gives CDR1 LNHDA, CDR2 SQIVND (reference sequence). V gave up 8 bases and J gave up 2 bases; unmatched junction bases: 6. CDR3 sequence reads: CASQPGTGNQPQHF. The CDR3, as DNA: TGTGCCAGTCAACCCGGGACAGGCAATCAGCCCCAGCATTTT.

This clone has only a few counts. The chain recombines TRBV28 with TRBJ2-2, with TRBD1 as a possible D gene (6 bases). V was cut by 2 bases and J by 4 bases, with 8 bases left in between. The CDR3 runs to 14 residues. Germline V lookup: CDR1 MDHEN, CDR2 SYDVKM. The CDR3 coding sequence is TGTGCCAGCAGTTTAGGGACACGCACCGGGGAGCTGTTTTTT. Translation: CASSLGTRTGELFF.

The chain joins TRBV6-1 to TRBJ1-1; 8 bases line up with TRBD1. V shed 3 bases, J shed 3 bases, and the junction held 9 bases outside the gene matches. The CDR3 contains 16 residues. The germline CDR1 and CDR2 sequences are MNHNS and SASEGT. The CDR3 reads CASSDGGDRRDTEAFF. The CDR3 DNA is TGTGCCAGCAGTGACGGCGGGGACAGGAGGGACACTGAAGCTTTCTTT.

Regarding this clone: Other DNA sequences of this sample code for an identical CDR3. The J gene is TRBJ2-3, the V gene TRBV27; TRBD2 matches at 10 bases. The V gene end was trimmed by 5 bases and the J gene end by 1 base; junction bases not matched to a gene: 3. Per germline, CDR1 MNHEY and CDR2 SMNVEV (reference sequence). The length of the CDR3 is 15 residues. The CDR3 nucleotides are TGTGCCAGCAGTCCCGGGACTAGCGGCACAGATACGCAGTATTTT. This encodes CASSPGTSGTDTQYF.

V gene TRBV18 combines with J gene TRBJ1-1, with 7 nucleotides matching TRBD1. The CDR3 covers 13 residues. Germline V gene lookup returns CDR1 KGHSH and CDR2 LQKENI. The ends lost 5 bases at V and 3 bases at J; junction bases unmatched: 3. The CDR3 sequence: CASSTDRDTEAFF. The DNA of the CDR3 is TGTGCCAGCTCAACCGACAGGGACACTGAAGCTTTCTTT.

V gene TRBV5-8 combines with J gene TRBJ2-7; D gene ambiguous. The V end lost 0 bases, the J end lost 2 bases, and 6 bases lay between the germline ends. Germline V gene lookup returns CDR1 SGHTS and CDR2 YDEGEE. The CDR3 sequence is 13 residues long. The CDR3 is CASSLDYAYEQYF. CDR3 nucleotides: TGTGCCAGCAGCTTGGACTACGCCTACGAGCAGTACTTC.